The 11 T cell receptor beta chains listed next were all sequenced from one sample in a study of blood T cell repertoires in COVID-19. Produced via immunoSEQ multiplex PCR; TCRdb's table is partial and in-frame only. The data contain 65,000 to 70,000 clones, approximately 83% of them singletons. Sequenced sample: peripheral blood. All receptors come from a man in his forties with COVID-19, enrolled during active disease.

The chain has TRBV7-3 and TRBJ1-3; D call uncertain. This CDR3 comprises 16 residues. CDR1 and CDR2 (germline): SGHTA, FQGTGA. V gave up 5 bases and J gave up 8 bases, with 22 bases separating them. CDR3 DNA sequence: TGTGCCAGCAGCCCCAACCGAAAGGAGGTTAGGCACACCATATATTTT. As protein: CASSPNRKEVRHTIYF.

This clone was seen only a few times. The genes are TRBV3-1 (or the pseudogene TRBV3-2) and TRBJ1-5; TRBD1 is a possible D gene (6 bases). Germline values: CDR1 LGHDT, CDR2 YNNKEL (reference sequence). Trimming removed 1 base at V and 6 bases at J, with 13 bases between. The CDR3 is 15 amino acids. CDR3 in DNA: TGTGCCAGCAGCCAAGGGTTCAGGGGTTCTCAGCCCCAGCATTTT. Translation gives CASSQGFRGSQPQHF.

The chain carries TRBV11-2 and TRBJ1-1, with D possibly being TRBD1 (5 bases). Germline CDR1 SGHAT, CDR2 FQNNGV. Trimming removed 5 bases at V and 4 bases at J, with 14 bases between. The CDR3 extends over 14 amino acids. The DNA for the CDR3 is TGTGCCAGCAGCCAGGTGTGGGGCGGCACTGAAGCTTTCTTT. Its translation: CASSQVWGGTEAFF.

The chain carries TRBV15 and TRBJ1-4; no reliable D call. The CDR3 has 13 amino acids. Germline CDR1 reads LNHNV; CDR2 reads YYDKDF (reference sequence). V was trimmed by 5 bases and J by 5 bases, leaving 9 bases between them. The DNA of the CDR3 is TGTGCCACCAGCCCAGGTCCGAATGAAAAACTGTTTTTT. This encodes CATSPGPNEKLFF.

This chain joins TRBV3-1 (or the pseudogene TRBV3-2) and TRBJ1-2, with a possible D match to TRBD1 (5 bases). The CDR3 length is 15 residues. V was cut by 3 bases and J by 7 bases, with 18 bases left in between. Germline V gives CDR1 LGHDT, CDR2 YNNKEL (reference sequence). DNA for the CDR3: TGTGCCAGCAGCCAGGATAGGGGACTCAGTATTGGCTACACCTTC. Translating gives CASSQDRGLSIGYTF.

The V gene is TRBV27, the J gene TRBJ2-2, with TRBD2 as a possible D gene (6 bases). Germline CDR1 reads MNHEY; CDR2 reads SMNVEV (reference sequence). The CDR3 loop spans 14 amino acids. V was pared by 3 bases and J by 3 bases, with 8 bases between. Here the CDR3 reads CASSFQRDTGELFF. Here the CDR3 DNA reads TGTGCCAGCAGTTTTCAGCGGGACACCGGGGAGCTGTTTTTT.

The chain joins TRBV1 to TRBJ1-1. TRBV1 is described as a pseudogene. This CDR3 is built from 17 residues. CDR3 region: CTSSPTSGGLVNTEAFF. The CDR3 nucleotides are TGCACCAGCAGCCCGACCTCCGGGGGGCTCGTGAACACTGAAGCTTTCTTT.

The chain combines TRBV5-1 with TRBJ2-7; 7 bases map to TRBD1. Germline V gene data show CDR1 as SGHRS and CDR2 as YFSETQ. V shed 4 bases, J shed 0 bases, and the junction held 4 bases outside the gene matches. The CDR3 sequence is 14 residues long. This CDR3 reads CASSPRQGSYEQYF. CDR3 sequence (DNA): TGCGCCAGCAGCCCGCGACAGGGCTCCTACGAGCAGTACTTC. The whole variable domain, filled in from reference TRBV5-1 and TRBJ2-7, reads KAGVTQTPRYLIKTRGQQVTLSCSPISGHRSVSWYQQTPGQGLQFLFEYFSETQRNKGNFPGRFSGRQFSNSRSEMNVSTLELGDSALYLCASSPRQGSYEQYFGPGTRLTVT.

The chain combines TRBV29-1 with TRBJ2-3; 12 positions match TRBD2. The CDR3 is 19 residues long. Germline values: CDR1 SQVTM, CDR2 ANQGSEA. Trimming cost V 0 bases and J 2 bases; bases outside gene matches: 12. CDR3 DNA: TGCAGCGTTGAAGATCAGCTGCTAGCGGGGGGGCGTGTCACAGATACGCAGTATTTT. It translates to CSVEDQLLAGGRVTDTQYF.

The genes are TRBV6-1 and TRBJ2-3; 10 positions match TRBD1. Germline loops: CDR1 MNHNS, CDR2 SASEGT. The V and J ends lost 2 bases and 3 bases, in that order; junction bases with no gene match: 2. This CDR3 is built from 15 residues. The CDR3 loop reads CASSERQGATDTQYF. In nucleotides, the CDR3 is TGTGCCAGCAGTGAAAGACAGGGGGCTACAGATACGCAGTATTTT.

V gene TRBV27 combines with J gene TRBJ1-5; 7 bases line up with TRBD1. Looked up from germline, CDR1 is MNHEY and CDR2 is SMNVEV (reference sequence). Unmatched junction bases numbered 9, after V lost 5 bases and J lost 2 bases. The CDR3 covers 16 residues. As DNA, the CDR3 is TGTGCCAGCAGTCCCCGACAGGGTCGCGGCAATCAGCCCCAGCATTTT. Translated: CASSPRQGRGNQPQHF.